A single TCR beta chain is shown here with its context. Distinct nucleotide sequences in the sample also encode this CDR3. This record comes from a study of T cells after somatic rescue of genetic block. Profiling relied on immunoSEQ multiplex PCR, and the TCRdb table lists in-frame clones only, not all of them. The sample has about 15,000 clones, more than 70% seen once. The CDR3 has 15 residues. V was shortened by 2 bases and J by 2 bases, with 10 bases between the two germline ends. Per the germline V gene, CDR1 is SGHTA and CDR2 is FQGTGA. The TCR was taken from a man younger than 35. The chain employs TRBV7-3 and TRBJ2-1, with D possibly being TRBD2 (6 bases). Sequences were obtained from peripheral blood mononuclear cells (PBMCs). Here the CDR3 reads CASSLEGLTYNEQFF. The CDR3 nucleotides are TGTGCCAGCAGCTTAGAGGGACTTACCTACAATGAGCAGTTCTTC.